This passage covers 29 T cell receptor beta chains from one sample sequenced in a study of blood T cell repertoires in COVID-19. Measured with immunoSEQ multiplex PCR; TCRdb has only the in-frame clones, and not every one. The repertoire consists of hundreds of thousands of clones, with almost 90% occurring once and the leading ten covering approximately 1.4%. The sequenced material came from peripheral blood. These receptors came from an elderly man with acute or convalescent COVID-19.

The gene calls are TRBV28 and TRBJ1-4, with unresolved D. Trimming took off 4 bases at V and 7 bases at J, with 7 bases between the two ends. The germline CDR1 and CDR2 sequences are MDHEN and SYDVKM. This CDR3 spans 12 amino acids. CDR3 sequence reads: CASSSLLEKLFF. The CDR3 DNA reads TGTGCCAGCAGTTCCTTACTTGAAAAACTGTTTTTT. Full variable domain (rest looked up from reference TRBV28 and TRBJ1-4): DVKVTQSSRYLVKRTGEKVFLECVQDMDHENMFWYRQDPGLGLRLIYFSYDVKMKEKGDIPEGYSVSREKKERFSLILESASTNQTSMYLCASSSLLEKLFFGSGTQLSVL.

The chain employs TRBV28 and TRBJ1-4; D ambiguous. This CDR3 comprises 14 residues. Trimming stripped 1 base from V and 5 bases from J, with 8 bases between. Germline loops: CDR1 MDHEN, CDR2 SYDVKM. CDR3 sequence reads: CASSLSGRNEKLFF. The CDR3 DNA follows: TGTGCCAGCAGTTTATCCGGTCGGAATGAAAAACTGTTTTTT.

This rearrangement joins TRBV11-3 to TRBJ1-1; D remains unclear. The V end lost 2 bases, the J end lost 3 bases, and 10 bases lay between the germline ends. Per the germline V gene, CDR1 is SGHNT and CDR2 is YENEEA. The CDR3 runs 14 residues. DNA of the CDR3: TGTGCCAGCAGCTTATCTTCTCGTGACACTGAAGCTTTCTTT. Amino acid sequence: CASSLSSRDTEAFF.

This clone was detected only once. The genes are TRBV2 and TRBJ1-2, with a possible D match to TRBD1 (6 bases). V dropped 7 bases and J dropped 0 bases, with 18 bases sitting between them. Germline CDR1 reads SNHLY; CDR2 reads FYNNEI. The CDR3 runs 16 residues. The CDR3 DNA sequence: TGTGCCAGCACCCCACTGGACAGCCAGCCTAACTATGGCTACACCTTC. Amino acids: CASTPLDSQPNYGYTF.

CDR3: CATGEGRNTGELFF. The CDR3 DNA reads TGTGCCACTGGGGAGGGACGGAACACCGGGGAGCTGTTTTTT. This chain connects TRBV15 to TRBJ2-2; 7 nucleotides align to TRBD2. CDR1 is LNHNV, CDR2 YYDKDF, per germline (reference sequence). This CDR3 comprises 14 residues. J lost 1 base, V lost 9 bases, and 5 bases had no gene match.

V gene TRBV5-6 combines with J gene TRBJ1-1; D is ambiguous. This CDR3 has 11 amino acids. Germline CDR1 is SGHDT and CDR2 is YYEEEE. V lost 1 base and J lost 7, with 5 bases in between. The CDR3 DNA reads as TGTGCCAGCAGCTTGTCCAGTGAAGCTTTCTTT. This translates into CASSLSSEAFF. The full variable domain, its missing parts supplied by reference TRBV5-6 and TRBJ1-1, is DAGVTQSPTHLIKTRGQQVTLRCSPKSGHDTVSWYQQALGQGPQFIFQYYEEEERQRGNFPDRFSGHQFPNYSSELNVNALLLGDSALYLCASSLSSEAFFGQGTRLTVV.

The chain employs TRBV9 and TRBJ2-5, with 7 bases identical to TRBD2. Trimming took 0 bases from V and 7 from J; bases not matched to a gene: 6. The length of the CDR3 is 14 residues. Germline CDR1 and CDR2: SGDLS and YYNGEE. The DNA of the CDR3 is TGTGCCAGCAGCGTAGGGGAGGGGCGCGCGACCCAGTACTTC. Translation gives CASSVGEGRATQYF.

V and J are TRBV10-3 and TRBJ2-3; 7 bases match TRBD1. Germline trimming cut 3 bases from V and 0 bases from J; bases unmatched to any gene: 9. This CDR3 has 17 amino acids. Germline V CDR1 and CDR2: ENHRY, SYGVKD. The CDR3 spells CAISDLQGTDSTDTQYF. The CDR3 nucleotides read TGTGCCATCAGTGATCTACAGGGGACCGATAGCACAGATACGCAGTATTTT.

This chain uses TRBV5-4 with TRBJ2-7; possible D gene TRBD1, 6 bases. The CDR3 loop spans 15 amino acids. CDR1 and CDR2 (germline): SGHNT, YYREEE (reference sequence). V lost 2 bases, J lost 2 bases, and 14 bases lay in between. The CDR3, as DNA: TGTGCCAGCAGCTTTGAGACAGGATTAACCTACGAGCAGTACTTC. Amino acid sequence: CASSFETGLTYEQYF. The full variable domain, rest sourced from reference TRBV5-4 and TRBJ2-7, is ETGVTQSPTHLIKTRGQQVTLRCSSQSGHNTVSWYQQALGQGPQFIFQYYREEENGRGNFPPRFSGLQFPNYSSELNVNALELDDSALYLCASSFETGLTYEQYFGPGTRLTVT.

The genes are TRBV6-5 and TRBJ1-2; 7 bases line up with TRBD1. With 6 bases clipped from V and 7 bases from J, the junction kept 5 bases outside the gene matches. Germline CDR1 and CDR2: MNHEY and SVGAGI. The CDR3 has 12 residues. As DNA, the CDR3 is TGTGCCAGCAGCAACTACAGGGGTGGCTACACCTTC. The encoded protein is CASSNYRGGYTF.

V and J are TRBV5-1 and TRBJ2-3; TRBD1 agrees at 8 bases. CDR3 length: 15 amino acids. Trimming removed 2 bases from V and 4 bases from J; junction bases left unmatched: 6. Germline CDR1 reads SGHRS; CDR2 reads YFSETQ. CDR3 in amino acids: CASSFQGAHSDTQYF. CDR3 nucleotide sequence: TGCGCCAGCAGCTTTCAGGGGGCGCATTCAGATACGCAGTATTTT.

This CDR3 reads CASSPRSAEKETQYF. CDR3 sequence (DNA): TGTGCCAGCTCACCAAGGAGCGCGGAAAAAGAGACCCAGTACTTC. The rearrangement uses TRBV18 and TRBJ2-5; D not resolved. CDR1 is KGHSH, CDR2 LQKENI, per germline. The CDR3 sequence is 15 residues long. The V and J ends lost 2 bases and 3 bases respectively, with 13 bases between them.

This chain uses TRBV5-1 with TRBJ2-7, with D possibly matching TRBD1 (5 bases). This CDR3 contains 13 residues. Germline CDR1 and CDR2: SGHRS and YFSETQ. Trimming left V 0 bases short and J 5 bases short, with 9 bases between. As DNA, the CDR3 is TGCGCCAGCAGCTTGGAGGGGATCAACGAGCAGTACTTC. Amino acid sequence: CASSLEGINEQYF.

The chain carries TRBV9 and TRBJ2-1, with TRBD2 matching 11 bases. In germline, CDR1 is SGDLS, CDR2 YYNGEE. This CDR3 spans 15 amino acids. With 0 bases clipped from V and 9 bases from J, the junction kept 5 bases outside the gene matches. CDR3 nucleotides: TGTGCCAGCAGCGTAGGGCTAGCGGGGGGAACTGAGCAGTTCTTC. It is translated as CASSVGLAGGTEQFF.

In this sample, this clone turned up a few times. The CDR3 nucleotides read TGTGCCAGCAGCGATAGCGGGCGCTACGAGCAGTACTTC. Its protein is CASSDSGRYEQYF. V usage is TRBV5-6 and J usage is TRBJ2-7, with 7 bases matching TRBD2. CDR1 is SGHDT, CDR2 YYEEEE, per germline. J lost 3 bases, V lost 4 bases, and 4 bases had no gene match. The CDR3 has 13 residues.

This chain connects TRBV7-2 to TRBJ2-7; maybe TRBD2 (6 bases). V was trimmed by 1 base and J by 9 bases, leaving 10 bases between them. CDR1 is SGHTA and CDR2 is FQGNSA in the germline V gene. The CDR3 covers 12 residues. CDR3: CASSLVEGMQYF. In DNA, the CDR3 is TGTGCCAGCAGCTTAGTGGAGGGAATGCAGTACTTC.

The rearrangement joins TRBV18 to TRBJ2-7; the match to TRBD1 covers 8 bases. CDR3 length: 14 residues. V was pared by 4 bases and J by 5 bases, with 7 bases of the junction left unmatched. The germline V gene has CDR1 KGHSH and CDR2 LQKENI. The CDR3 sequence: CASSLGQGGNEQYF. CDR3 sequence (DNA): TGTGCCAGCTCACTCGGACAGGGAGGCAACGAGCAGTACTTC.

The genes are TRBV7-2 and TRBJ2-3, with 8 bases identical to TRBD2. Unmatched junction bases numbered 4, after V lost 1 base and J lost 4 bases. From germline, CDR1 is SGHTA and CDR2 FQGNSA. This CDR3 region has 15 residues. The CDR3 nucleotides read TGTGCCAGCAGCTTAGAAGTAGCGGGGTCAGATACGCAGTATTTT. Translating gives CASSLEVAGSDTQYF.

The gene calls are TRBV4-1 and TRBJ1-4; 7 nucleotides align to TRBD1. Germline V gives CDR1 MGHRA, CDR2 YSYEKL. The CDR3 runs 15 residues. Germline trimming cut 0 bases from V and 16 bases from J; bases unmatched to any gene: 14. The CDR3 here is CASSQDTRKGTDKFF. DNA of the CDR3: TGCGCCAGCAGCCAAGATACCCGGAAAGGGACAGATAAGTTTTTT.

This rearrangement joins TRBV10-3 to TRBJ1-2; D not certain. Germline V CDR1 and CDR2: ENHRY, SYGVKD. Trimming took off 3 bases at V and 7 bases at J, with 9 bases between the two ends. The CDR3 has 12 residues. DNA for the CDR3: TGTGCCATCAGTGATGCTTTAGTTGGCTACACCTTC. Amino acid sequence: CAISDALVGYTF.

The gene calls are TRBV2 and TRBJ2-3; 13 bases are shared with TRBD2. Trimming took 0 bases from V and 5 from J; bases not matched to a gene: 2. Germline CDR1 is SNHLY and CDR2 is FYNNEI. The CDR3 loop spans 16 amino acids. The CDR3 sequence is CASSEAGTSGVDTQYF. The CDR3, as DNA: TGTGCCAGCAGTGAAGCGGGGACTAGCGGGGTAGATACGCAGTATTTT.

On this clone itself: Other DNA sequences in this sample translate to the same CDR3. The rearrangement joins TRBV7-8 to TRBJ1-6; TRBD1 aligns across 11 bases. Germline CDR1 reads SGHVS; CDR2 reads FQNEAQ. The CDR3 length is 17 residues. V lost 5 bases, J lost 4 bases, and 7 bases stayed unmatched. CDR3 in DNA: TGTGCCAGCAGCCCGCGGACAGGGGGCTCTTATAATTCACCCCTCCACTTT. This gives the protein CASSPRTGGSYNSPLHF.

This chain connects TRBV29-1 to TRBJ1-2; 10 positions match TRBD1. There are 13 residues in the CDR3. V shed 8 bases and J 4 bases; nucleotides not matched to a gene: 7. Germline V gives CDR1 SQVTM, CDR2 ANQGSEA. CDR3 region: CSYTTGGLYGYTF. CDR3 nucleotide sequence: TGCAGCTATACGACAGGGGGCCTCTATGGCTACACCTTC.

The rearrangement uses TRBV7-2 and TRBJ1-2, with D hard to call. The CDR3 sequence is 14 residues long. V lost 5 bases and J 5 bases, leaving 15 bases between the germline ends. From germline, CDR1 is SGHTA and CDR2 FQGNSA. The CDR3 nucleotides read TGTGCCAGCAGCCCTCCCCGGGGAATGTATGGCTACACCTTC. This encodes CASSPPRGMYGYTF. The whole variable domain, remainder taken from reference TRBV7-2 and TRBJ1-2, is GAGVSQSPSNKVTEKGKDVELRCDPISGHTALYWYRQSLGQGLEFLIYFQGNSAPDKSGLPSDRFSAERTGGSVSTLTIQRTQQEDSAVYLCASSPPRGMYGYTFGSGTRLTVV.

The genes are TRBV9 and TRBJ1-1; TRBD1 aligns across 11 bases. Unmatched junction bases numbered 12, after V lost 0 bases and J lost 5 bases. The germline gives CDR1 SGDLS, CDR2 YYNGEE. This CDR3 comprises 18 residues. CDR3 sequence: CASSVGERTGGLSTEAFF. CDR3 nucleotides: TGTGCCAGCAGCGTAGGGGAAAGGACAGGGGGCTTGAGTACTGAAGCTTTCTTT.

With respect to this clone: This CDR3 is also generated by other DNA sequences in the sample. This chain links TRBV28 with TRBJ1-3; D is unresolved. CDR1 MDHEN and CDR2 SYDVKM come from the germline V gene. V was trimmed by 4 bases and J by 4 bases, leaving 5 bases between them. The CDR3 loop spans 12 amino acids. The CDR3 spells CASSSLGNTIYF. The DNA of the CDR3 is TGTGCCAGCAGTTCACTAGGAAACACCATATATTTT.

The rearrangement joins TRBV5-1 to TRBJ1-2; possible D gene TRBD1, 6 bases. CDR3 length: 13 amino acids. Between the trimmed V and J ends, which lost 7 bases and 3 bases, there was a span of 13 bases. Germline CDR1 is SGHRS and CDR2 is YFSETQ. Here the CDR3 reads CASRKGGDYGYTF. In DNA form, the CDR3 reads TGCGCCAGCCGAAAAGGGGGTGACTATGGCTACACCTTC.

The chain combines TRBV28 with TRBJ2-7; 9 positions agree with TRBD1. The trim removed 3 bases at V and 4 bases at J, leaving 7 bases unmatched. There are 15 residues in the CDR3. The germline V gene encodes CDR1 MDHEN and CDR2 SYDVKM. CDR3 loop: CASSFTGQGTYEQYF. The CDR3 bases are TGTGCCAGCAGTTTCACAGGACAGGGGACATACGAGCAGTACTTC.

The CDR3 loop is CASSPLGAAAQETQYF. The CDR3 nucleotides are TGTGCCAGCTCACCACTGGGGGCGGCGGCCCAAGAGACCCAGTACTTC. The chain combines TRBV18 with TRBJ2-5; a possible D gene is TRBD1 (6 bases). Trimming took 1 base from V and 1 from J, leaving 13 bases between them. Looked up from germline, CDR1 is KGHSH and CDR2 is LQKENI. CDR3 length: 16 residues.